The clone carrying this T cell receptor beta chain was seen only a few times. The data originate from a study of blood T cell repertoires in COVID-19. Study details: Donors in the United States, Italy and Spain gave samples during acute or convalescent COVID-19.

This CDR3 has 21 residues. Per the original methods: Amplification of reference gene primers was used by the study to estimate nucleated cell counts. Some clones are missing from TCRdb's copy, which holds only in-frame ones; the method was immunoSEQ multiplex PCR. That table furnishes V, J and clone size, whereas the DNA furnished D and trimming. This table holds 240,000 or so clones, around 88% found once. The sequenced material came from PBMCs or T cells enriched from blood (not recorded which). V gene TRBV21-1 combines with J gene TRBJ1-5; the tabulated D call, TRBD1, remains unverified against the DNA. TRBV21-1 is a recognized pseudogene. The TCR sequence derives from a woman in her thirties or forties with acute COVID-19. The CDR3 here is CASSSSRGVQQGMVSNQPQHF. The CDR3 nucleotides read TGTGCCAGCAGCAGCTCGAGAGGGGTGCAACAGGGGATGGTTAGCAATCAGCCCCAGCATTTT.